The rows below give T cell receptor beta chains drawn from one sample of a study of T cell responses to AZD1222 COVID-19 vaccine. Libraries were prepared by immunoSEQ multiplex PCR; TCRdb keeps only in-frame clonotypes and omits some of them. This table has 100,000 to 150,000 clones, around 92% appearing once. The specimen was peripheral blood, collected on day 0 of AZD1222 vaccination. Every receptor here comes from an adult in good health. Both conserved end residues are part of each CDR3. A D gene is named only where the DNA matches it firmly. The size of a clone is reported for some rows only, either as once, few or many, or as a class for expanded clones.

J | D | size | V | length | DNA | CDR3
TRBJ2-7 | NA | few | TRBV10-1 | 11 | TGCGCCAGCAGTGATGCTTCCGAGCAGTACTTC | CASSDASEQYF
TRBJ2-5 | NA | NA | TRBV7-8 | 14 | TGTGCCAGCAGCGTCACAGGGTACCAAGAGACCCAGTACTTC | CASSVTGYQETQYF
TRBJ2-3 | NA | NA | TRBV11-2 | 18 | TGTGCCAGCAGCTTAGCCATATCCCCAGCGTTTCCTGAAACTACGCAGTATTTT | CASSLAISPAFPETTQYF
TRBJ2-7 | NA | NA | TRBV7-9 | 14 | TGTGCCAGCAGCTCACCGGGACTGGCCTACGAGCAGTACTTC | CASSSPGLAYEQYF
TRBJ2-1 | TRBD1 | NA | TRBV4-1 | 16 | TGCGCCAGCAGCCAGGGAGACAGGGGGGCCTACAATGAGCAGTTCTTC | CASSQGDRGAYNEQFF
TRBJ1-6 | TRBD1 | NA | TRBV5-6 | 15 | TGTGCCAGCAGCTTTTTGGACAGGGGAAAATCACCCCTCCACTTT | CASSFLDRGKSPLHF
TRBJ1-1 | NA | NA | TRBV7-9 | 13 | TGTGCCAGCAGCTCCGGGAGCAACACTGAAGCTTTCTTT | CASSSGSNTEAFF
TRBJ1-6 | NA | NA | TRBV6-2/TRBV6-3 | 18 | TGTGCCAGCAGCTCCGGGACAAAGGCGGGGAGAGGTAATTCACCCCTCCACTTT | CASSSGTKAGRGNSPLHF
TRBJ2-7 | NA | NA | TRBV20-1 | 11 | TGCAGTGCTAGAGTTAGCCACGAGCAGTACTTC | CSARVSHEQYF
TRBJ1-2 | NA | NA | TRBV28 | 15 | TGTGCCAGCAGTTTAGCAAGTCGCGCTAACTATGGCTACACCTTC | CASSLASRANYGYTF
TRBJ2-7 | TRBD1 | NA | TRBV7-2 | 16 | TGTGCCAGCAGCTACAATTCCGGGACAGGATGGTCCGAGCAGTACTTC | CASSYNSGTGWSEQYF
TRBJ2-4 | NA | NA | TRBV18 | 14 | TGTGCCAGCTCACCCATAGGCGGGAAAAACATTCAGTACTTC | CASSPIGGKNIQYF
TRBJ2-1 | NA | NA | TRBV7-9 | 19 | TGTGCCAGCAGCTCTAACTCGATAAAATCTGCTCTTTCCTACAATGAGCAGTTCTTC | CASSSNSIKSALSYNEQFF
TRBJ1-1 | NA | NA | TRBV4-3 | 15 | TGCGCCAGCAGTCAGTCTACCCCGATGAACACTGAAGCTTTCTTT | CASSQSTPMNTEAFF
TRBJ1-5 | NA | once | TRBV7-8 | 14 | TGTGCCAGCAGCCCTGGCTCGGGAGGGCCGACCCAGCATTTT | CASSPGSGGPTQHF
TRBJ1-1 | NA | NA | TRBV11-3 | 19 | TGTGCCAGCAGCTTAGTTCCCCCCAGAACCAACAGGGAAAACACTGAAGCTTTCTTT | CASSLVPPRTNRENTEAFF
TRBJ1-1 | NA | few | TRBV10-1 | 15 | TGCGCCAGCAGTGAAGGGTCAGGACCGAACACTGAAGCTTTCTTT | CASSEGSGPNTEAFF
TRBJ1-2 | NA | NA | TRBV18 | 13 | TGTGCCAGCTCACCGACAGAGGACTATGGCTACACCTTC | CASSPTEDYGYTF
TRBJ2-1 | NA | NA | TRBV10-2 | 13 | TGCGCCAGCACTGCACAGGGCCCCAATGAGCAGTTCTTC | CASTAQGPNEQFF
TRBJ2-1 | NA | NA | TRBV25-1 | 14 | TGTGCCAGCAACGAGGGTTGGGTGGGTGGTGAGCAGTTCTTC | CASNEGWVGGEQFF
TRBJ2-2 | NA | NA | TRBV6-4 | 13 | TGTGCCAGCAGTGATGGGAGCACCGGGGAGCTGTTTTTT | CASSDGSTGELFF